These 29 T cell receptor beta chains came from one sample sequenced in a study of cytomegalovirus exposure and HLA in healthy donors. The PCR ran on 60 Vbeta and 13 Jbeta primers. Profiling relied on immunoSEQ multiplex PCR, and the TCRdb table lists in-frame clones only, not all of them. The top ten clones hold approximately 2.3% of a sample with roughly 280,000 clones, around two thirds of them seen once. The specimen sequenced was PBMCs. These receptors all come from a female donor in good health and CMV-seronegative.

There are a few counts of this clone. The chain couples TRBV6-6 to TRBJ1-2, with D possibly matching TRBD1 (5 bases). In germline, CDR1 is MNHNY, CDR2 SVGAGI (reference sequence). The V and J ends lost 7 bases and 3 bases respectively, with 15 bases between them. The CDR3 runs 14 residues. CDR3 DNA sequence: TGTGCCAGCATTAGGGCACCACAGGACTATGGCTACACCTTC. This encodes CASIRAPQDYGYTF.

This clone appeared a single time. The rearrangement joins TRBV5-1 to TRBJ2-7, with TRBD1 matching over 10 bases. The CDR3 totals 17 residues. Germline loops: CDR1 SGHRS, CDR2 YFSETQ. Trimming removed 7 bases from V and 3 bases from J; junction bases left unmatched: 16. The CDR3 sequence: CASGVPLGTGADYEQYF. In DNA, the CDR3 is TGCGCCAGCGGAGTCCCGTTGGGGACAGGGGCCGACTACGAGCAGTACTTC.

The rearrangement joins TRBV11-2 to TRBJ1-5, with D maybe TRBD1 (5 bases). This CDR3 comprises 14 residues. The V gene's germline CDR1 is SGHAT and CDR2 FQNNGV. Trimming pared 5 bases from V and 4 bases from J, leaving 12 bases between. The CDR3 here is CASSAGRSNQPQHF. In DNA form, the CDR3 reads TGTGCCAGCAGCGCGGGACGGTCGAATCAGCCCCAGCATTTT.

V is TRBV27 and J is TRBJ2-3; the D gene is possibly TRBD2 (5 bases). This CDR3 comprises 14 residues. Trimming shortened V by 5 bases and J by 3 bases, and 12 bases separated the two germline ends. Germline V lookup: CDR1 MNHEY, CDR2 SMNVEV (reference sequence). CDR3 loop: CASSPRIATDTQYF. DNA of the CDR3: TGTGCCAGCAGTCCACGAATAGCGACAGATACGCAGTATTTT.

The chain uses TRBV5-5 and TRBJ1-2, with D hard to call. This CDR3 is 15 amino acids long. Germline V lookup: CDR1 SGHKS, CDR2 YYEKEE (reference sequence). Trimming took 0 bases from V and 0 from J, leaving 9 bases between them. The CDR3 region is CASSLGATANYGYTF. The CDR3 nucleotides read TGTGCCAGCAGCTTGGGTGCGACTGCTAACTATGGCTACACCTTC. Together with reference TRBV5-5 and TRBJ1-2, the CDR3 gives the full variable domain: DAGVTQSPTHLIKTRGQQVTLRCSPISGHKSVSWYQQVLGQGPQFIFQYYEKEERGRGNFPDRFSARQFPNYSSELNVNALLLGDSALYLCASSLGATANYGYTFGSGTRLTVV.

To note about this clone: One junction end disagrees with the germline gene, perhaps due to a read error. The V call is TRBV5-1, the J call TRBJ2-7; the D gene is possibly TRBD1 (6 bases). This CDR3 comprises 16 residues. CDR1 SGHRS and CDR2 YFSETQ come from the germline V gene. This CDR3 is CANSLVGGDGSYEQYF. CDR3 nucleotides: TGCGCCAACAGCTTGGTAGGGGGAGACGGTAGCTACGAGCAGTACTTC.

This chain connects TRBV19 to TRBJ2-1; 7 bases line up with TRBD2. The CDR3 sequence is 16 residues long. Losses at the gene ends were 2 bases for V and 2 bases for J; bases not matched to a gene: 6. Germline CDR1 is LNHDA and CDR2 is SQIVND (reference sequence). The CDR3 is CASSILSGRAYNEQFF. As DNA, the CDR3 is TGTGCCAGTAGTATACTATCGGGGAGGGCCTACAATGAGCAGTTCTTC.

The chain combines TRBV4-2 with TRBJ2-4; maybe TRBD2 (6 bases). V gave up 2 bases and J gave up 0 bases, with 14 bases separating them. The CDR3 sequence is 17 residues long. Germline lookup yields CDR1 LGHNA and CDR2 YNFKEQ. The CDR3 loop reads CASSQTFSGIAKNIQYF. The CDR3 region has the DNA TGTGCCAGCAGCCAAACCTTTAGCGGAATAGCCAAAAACATTCAGTACTTC.

This chain connects TRBV30 to TRBJ2-7; weak D call: TRBD2 (6 bases). CDR3 length: 15 amino acids. V lost 0 bases and J 6 bases, leaving 18 bases between the germline ends. Germline V CDR1 and CDR2: GTSNPN, SVGIG (reference sequence). CDR3 bases: TGTGCCTGGAGTGTAAAAGCGGGTGGGCCCGGCGAGCAGTACTTC. Translating gives CAWSVKAGGPGEQYF.

The V gene is TRBV5-1, the J gene TRBJ2-1, with TRBD2 matching over 11 bases. V shed 4 bases and J 9 bases; nucleotides not matched to a gene: 12. The germline CDR1 and CDR2 sequences are SGHRS and YFSETQ. The CDR3 has 16 amino acids. CDR3 loop: CASSATSGAPRGEQFF. The CDR3 DNA sequence: TGCGCCAGCAGCGCGACTAGCGGGGCTCCTCGGGGTGAGCAGTTCTTC.

The J gene is TRBJ2-1, the V gene TRBV7-3; a possible D gene is TRBD1 (6 bases). The CDR3 totals 15 residues. Trimming shortened V by 1 base and J by 5 bases, and 12 bases separated the two germline ends. Germline loops: CDR1 SGHTA, CDR2 FQGTGA. The DNA of the CDR3 is TGTGCCAGCAGCTTAATCGCAGGGGACCACAATGAGCAGTTCTTC. It encodes CASSLIAGDHNEQFF.

The chain uses TRBV6-6 and TRBJ2-3; 7 nucleotides align to TRBD1. Germline V lookup: CDR1 MNHNY, CDR2 SVGAGI (reference sequence). After removal of 5 bases from V and 4 bases from J, the junction contained 6 bases not matched to a gene. This CDR3 spans 14 amino acids. In nucleotides, the CDR3 is TGTGCCAGCAGTAGGGACAGCGCTGCAGATACGCAGTATTTT. This codes for CASSRDSAADTQYF.

This sequence joins TRBV27 and TRBJ1-1, with a weak D call TRBD1 (6 bases). The V gene lost 6 bases and the J gene lost 6 bases, with 11 bases spanning the gap. This CDR3 has 12 amino acids. CDR1 and CDR2 (germline): MNHEY, SMNVEV (reference sequence). The CDR3 region is CASSTTGSEAFF. CDR3 DNA sequence: TGTGCCAGCAGCACCACAGGGTCTGAAGCTTTCTTT.

This chain joins TRBV2 and TRBJ1-6; D call uncertain. Per the germline V gene, CDR1 is SNHLY and CDR2 is FYNNEI. V lost 5 bases, J lost 6 bases, and 11 bases lay in between. The CDR3 spans 14 residues. CDR3 sequence: CASSQTETNSPLHF. CDR3 DNA sequence: TGTGCCAGCAGTCAAACAGAGACTAATTCACCCCTCCACTTT.

This sequence joins TRBV7-8 and TRBJ2-1; D might be TRBD2 (6 bases). The germline V gene has CDR1 SGHVS and CDR2 FQNEAQ. The V gene lost 0 bases and the J gene lost 3 bases, with 18 bases spanning the gap. This CDR3 has 18 amino acids. The chain's CDR3 is CASSLAMVAEGFYNEQFF. CDR3 nucleotide sequence: TGTGCCAGCAGCTTAGCGATGGTAGCGGAGGGTTTCTACAATGAGCAGTTCTTC.

This chain joins TRBV5-1 and TRBJ2-7; tentative D call: TRBD1 (6 bases). Germline V CDR1 and CDR2: SGHRS, YFSETQ. Trimming removed 3 bases at V and 2 bases at J, with 18 bases between. This CDR3 contains 16 residues. The CDR3 loop is CASSYIENRDPYEQYF. The CDR3 DNA is TGCGCCAGCAGCTATATTGAGAACAGGGACCCCTACGAGCAGTACTTC.

This clone was seen only a few times. The V call is TRBV2, the J call TRBJ1-4; 11 bases line up with TRBD1. V gave up 7 bases and J gave up 3 bases; unmatched junction bases: 10. The germline V gene has CDR1 SNHLY and CDR2 FYNNEI. The CDR3 runs to 17 residues. The CDR3 nucleotides read TGTGCCAGCATAATCCCTCGGACAGGGGGCTCTAATGAAAAACTGTTTTTT. It is translated as CASIIPRTGGSNEKLFF.

This chain uses TRBV7-9 with TRBJ2-7, with TRBD1 matching 9 bases. This CDR3 spans 14 amino acids. Germline V lookup: CDR1 SEHNR, CDR2 FQNEAQ (reference sequence). Trimming took 4 bases from V and 9 from J; bases not matched to a gene: 10. Here the CDR3 DNA reads TGTGCCAGCAGCTCACCGGACAGGGGTCTCGGGCAGTACTTC. This codes for CASSSPDRGLGQYF.

The V gene is TRBV4-2, the J gene TRBJ2-7; 7 nucleotides align to TRBD1. CDR1 LGHNA and CDR2 YNFKEQ come from the germline V gene. The CDR3 totals 16 residues. V lost 1 base, J lost 2 bases, and 8 bases stayed unmatched. CDR3 in amino acids: CASSQVGQDGTYEQYF. In DNA, the CDR3 is TGTGCCAGCAGCCAAGTAGGACAGGACGGGACCTACGAGCAGTACTTC.

The gene calls are TRBV19 and TRBJ1-5, with D possibly being TRBD1 (5 bases). The CDR3 consists of 16 residues. V dropped 0 bases and J dropped 1 base, with 10 bases sitting between them. In germline, CDR1 is LNHDA, CDR2 SQIVND (reference sequence). CDR3 coding DNA: TGTGCCAGTAGTATAGAGGCAGGGAGGAGCAATCAGCCCCAGCATTTT. Encoded protein: CASSIEAGRSNQPQHF.

Notes on this clone: The junction departs from the called germline gene at one end, perhaps through a read error. Other DNA sequences in the sample encode the same CDR3. The J gene is TRBJ1-1, the V gene TRBV7-9, with a weak D call TRBD1 (5 bases). The CDR3 totals 16 residues. Germline assignment: CDR1 SEHNR and CDR2 FQNEAQ (reference sequence). The CDR3 sequence is CASSPVSQGLNTEAFF. The CDR3 DNA reads as TGTGCCAGCAGCCCCGTGAGCCAGGGCCTGAACACTGAGGCTTTCTTT.

The chain recombines TRBV4-2 with TRBJ1-3; 8 bases line up with TRBD1. J gave up 0 bases and V 4 bases, and 5 bases lay outside the gene matches. CDR1 and CDR2 (germline): LGHNA, YNFKEQ. This CDR3 region has 16 residues. CDR3 nucleotides: TGTGCCAGCAGCCCTTGGGACAGGACCTCTGGAAACACCATATATTTT. Amino acid sequence: CASSPWDRTSGNTIYF.

V and J are TRBV19 and TRBJ2-1; 11 bases align to TRBD2. This CDR3 is built from 15 residues. The germline V gene has CDR1 LNHDA and CDR2 SQIVND (reference sequence). The V and J ends lost 6 bases and 3 bases, in that order; junction bases with no gene match: 4. The CDR3 DNA reads as TGTGCCAGTAGAAGAACTAGCGGGAGCTACAATGAGCAGTTCTTC. It yields the protein CASRRTSGSYNEQFF.

The chain uses TRBV5-4 and TRBJ2-5; TRBD2 aligns across 13 bases. Unmatched junction bases numbered 4, after V lost 4 bases and J lost 1 base. The CDR3 has 16 amino acids. Germline CDR1 reads SGHNT; CDR2 reads YYREEE (reference sequence). The CDR3 coding sequence is TGTGCCAGCAGCACCGGGACTAGCGGGACCCAAGAGACCCAGTACTTC. Translated: CASSTGTSGTQETQYF.

This sequence joins TRBV27 and TRBJ2-7, with TRBD2 matching over 11 bases. From germline, CDR1 is MNHEY and CDR2 SMNVEV (reference sequence). The ends lost 2 bases at V and 3 bases at J; junction bases unmatched: 6. The CDR3 covers 16 residues. CDR3 DNA sequence: TGTGCCAGCAGTTTAGCGACTAGCGGGATTCACTACGAGCAGTACTTC. Its translation is CASSLATSGIHYEQYF.

This clone was counted between two and nine times. The rearrangement links TRBV7-8 to TRBJ2-7; 9 bases line up with TRBD2. The CDR3 is 19 amino acids. The junction had 15 bases not matched to a gene; V was cut back by 1 base and J by 2 bases. Germline CDR1 reads SGHVS; CDR2 reads FQNEAQ. The CDR3 loop is CASSLVYRGRREGTYEQYF. The CDR3 DNA is TGTGCCAGCAGCTTAGTATACAGGGGACGGCGGGAGGGAACCTACGAGCAGTACTTC.

This rearrangement joins TRBV6-1 to TRBJ1-3, with D perhaps matching TRBD1 (5 bases). The CDR3 is 14 amino acids. The germline CDR1 and CDR2 sequences are MNHNS and SASEGT. The V end lost 8 bases, the J end lost 1 base, and 12 bases lay between the germline ends. CDR3 nucleotide sequence: TGTGCCAGCGGGGCAGGTGCTTCTGGAAACACCATATATTTT. As protein: CASGAGASGNTIYF.

This clone was detected only a few times. V usage is TRBV30 and J usage is TRBJ2-3, with 9 bases identical to TRBD2. J lost 4 bases, V lost 8 bases, and 7 bases had no gene match. The CDR3 contains 13 residues. From germline, CDR1 is GTSNPN and CDR2 SVGIG (reference sequence). As DNA, the CDR3 is TGTGCCCGGGCCCAGCGGGAGGCAGATACGCAGTATTTT. Its translation is CARAQREADTQYF.

This clone has just a few counts. This chain links TRBV11-1 with TRBJ2-2; possible D gene TRBD1, 6 bases. There are 17 residues in the CDR3. V shed 3 bases and J shed 5 bases, with 19 bases lying between them. CDR1 and CDR2 from the germline V gene are SGHAT and FQDESV (reference sequence). The CDR3, as DNA: TGTGCCAGCAGCTTTCGTTGGGGGCCAGGGAGAACCGGGGAGCTGTTTTTT. Amino acids: CASSFRWGPGRTGELFF. The whole variable domain, remainder taken from reference TRBV11-1 and TRBJ2-2, is EAEVAQSPRYKITEKSQAVAFWCDPISGHATLYWYRQILGQGPELLVQFQDESVVDDSQLPKDRFSAERLKGVDSTLKIQPAELGDSAMYLCASSFRWGPGRTGELFFGEGSRLTVL.